The clone carrying this T cell receptor (beta chain) has at least ten counts. This sample was included in a study of neurological immune-mediated disorders. TCRdb analysed the 5' RACE reads with MiXCR anew, one entry per CDR3 protein. Here the sample spans more than 75,000 distinct CDR3 sequences, 5% to 5.5% being singletons. The source of this sequence is a woman in her twenties or thirties with multiple sclerosis. Source material: PBMCs.

The CDR3 loop is CASSLDVAGSYNEQFF. CDR3 sequence (DNA): TGTGCCAGCAGCTTGGATGTGGCAGGTTCCTACAATGAGCAGTTCTTC. This chain uses TRBV5-5 with TRBJ2-1; D is undetermined. V was cut by 0 bases and J by 1 base, with 11 bases left in between. The germline CDR1 and CDR2 sequences are SGHKS and YYEKEE (reference sequence). This CDR3 comprises 16 residues.